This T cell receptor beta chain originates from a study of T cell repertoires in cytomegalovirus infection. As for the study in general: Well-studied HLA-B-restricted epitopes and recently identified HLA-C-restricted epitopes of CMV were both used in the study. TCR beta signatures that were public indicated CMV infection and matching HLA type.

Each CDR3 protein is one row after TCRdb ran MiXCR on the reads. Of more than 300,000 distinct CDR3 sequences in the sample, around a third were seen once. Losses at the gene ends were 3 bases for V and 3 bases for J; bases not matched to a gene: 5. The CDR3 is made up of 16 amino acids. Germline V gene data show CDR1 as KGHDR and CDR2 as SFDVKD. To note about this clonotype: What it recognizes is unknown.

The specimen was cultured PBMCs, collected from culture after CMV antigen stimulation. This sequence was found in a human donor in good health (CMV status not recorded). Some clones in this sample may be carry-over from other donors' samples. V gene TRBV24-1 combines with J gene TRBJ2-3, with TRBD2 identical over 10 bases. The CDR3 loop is CATSDPGTSVTDTQYF. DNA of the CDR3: TGTGCCACCAGTGATCCCGGGACTAGCGTAACAGATACGCAGTATTTT.